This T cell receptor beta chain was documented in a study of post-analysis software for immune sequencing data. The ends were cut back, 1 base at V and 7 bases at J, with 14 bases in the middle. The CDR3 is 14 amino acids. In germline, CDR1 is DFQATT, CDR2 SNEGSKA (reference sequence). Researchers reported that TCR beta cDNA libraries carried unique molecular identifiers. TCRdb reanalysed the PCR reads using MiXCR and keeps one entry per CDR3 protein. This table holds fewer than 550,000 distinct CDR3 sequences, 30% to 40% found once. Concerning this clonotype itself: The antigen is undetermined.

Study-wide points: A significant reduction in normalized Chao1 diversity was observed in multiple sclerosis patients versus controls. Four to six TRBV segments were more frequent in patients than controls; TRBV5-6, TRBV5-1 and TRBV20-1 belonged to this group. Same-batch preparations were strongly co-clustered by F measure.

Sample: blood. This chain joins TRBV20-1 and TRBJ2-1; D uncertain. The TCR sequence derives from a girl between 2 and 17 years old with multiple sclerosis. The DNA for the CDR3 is TGCAGTGCTAGAGGGAGCGATCGGTGGAATGAGCAGTTCTTC. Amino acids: CSARGSDRWNEQFF.